This T cell receptor (beta chain) was sequenced in a study of cytomegalovirus exposure and HLA in healthy donors. There are 13 residues in the CDR3. V was cut by 4 bases and J by 2 bases, with 9 bases left in between. CDR1 is SNHLY and CDR2 is FYNNEI in the germline V gene. Primers: 60 Vbeta forward and 13 Jbeta reverse. Some clones are missing from TCRdb's copy, which holds only in-frame ones; the method was immunoSEQ multiplex PCR. Of around 170,000 clones in the sample, roughly 80% were seen once. The sample was PBMCs. The sequence was collected from a man aged 50-59 years in good health and CMV-seronegative. V gene TRBV2 combines with J gene TRBJ2-7, with a tentative D call TRBD1 (5 bases). The CDR3 here is CASSVDTAYEQYF. The CDR3 region has the DNA TGTGCCAGCAGTGTGGACACCGCCTACGAGCAGTACTTC.